The source of this T cell receptor beta chain is a study of T cell changes during pregnancy in multiple sclerosis. Profiling relied on immunoSEQ multiplex PCR, and the TCRdb table lists in-frame clones only, not all of them. This sample yields about 60,000 clones, of which about 90% are seen a single time; roughly 2.3% belongs to the top ten. V was pared by 5 bases and J by 3 bases, with 5 bases between. Germline CDR1 reads SEHNR; CDR2 reads FQNEAQ (reference sequence). The CDR3 is made up of 11 amino acids. The receptor was derived from a female donor with multiple sclerosis, enrolled in a pregnancy study. This chain links TRBV7-9 with TRBJ2-7; D remains unclear. The sample here was peripheral blood, taken in the first trimester of pregnancy. The CDR3 spells CASSLLYEQYF. The CDR3 DNA follows: TGTGCCAGCAGCCTTCTCTACGAGCAGTACTTC.